One TCR beta chain is described in this entry. These data belong to a study of T-cell memory formation after mild COVID-19. TCRdb independently ran MiXCR on the 5' RACE reads; one entry per CDR3 protein. Of around 310,000 distinct CDR3 sequences in the sample, 20% to 25% were seen once. The germline gives CDR1 SGHNT, CDR2 YENEEA. There are 17 residues in the CDR3. V lost 5 bases, J lost 4 bases, and 7 bases stayed unmatched. Sequencing input: PBMCs or a T cell subset sorted from them (not recorded which). This chain links TRBV11-3 with TRBJ2-3; 15 positions agree with TRBD2. The sequence was collected from a man aged 18 to 30 who had mild COVID-19 (a few samples of this study predate the infection). Cell type and time point are not known. The CDR3 is CASSRTGLAGGSDTQYF. DNA of the CDR3: TGTGCCAGCAGCCGAACCGGACTAGCGGGGGGGTCAGATACGCAGTATTTT.